This T cell receptor beta chain appears in the sequencing data of a study of T cells in narcolepsy. TCRdb keeps only in-frame clones here, not all; method: immunoSEQ multiplex PCR. The sample shows 26,000 or so clones, more than 75% of them seen only once. Germline V lookup: CDR1 MRHNA, CDR2 SNTAGT. Deletions cut 4 bases from V and 2 bases from J, with 18 bases between. This CDR3 is 16 amino acids long. Sequencing was performed on CD45RA- memory CD4+ T cells from PBMCs. The V call is TRBV6-4, the J call TRBJ2-7; D possibly corresponds to TRBD2 (7 bases). The receptor comes from a human donor with narcolepsy. The CDR3 spells CASSAPRRGGAYEQYV. The CDR3 DNA reads TGTGCCAGCAGTGCCCCAAGGAGGGGGGGAGCCTACGAGCAGTACGTC.